The clone carrying this TCR beta chain was picked up one time. Antigen specificity is unknown. This specimen comes from a study of T cell responses to AZD1222 COVID-19 vaccine. Study-wide points: Epitopes outside B.1.351 and B.1.1.7 mutated regions reportedly drew nearly half of spike TCRs. The peak T cell response came first, and repertoires were sampled only after it. A rise in Spike-specific TCR breadth and depth followed two AZD1222 doses. Dominant at 160-218 and 743-854, vaccine-associated CD4 TCRs also spanned spike.

Libraries were prepared by immunoSEQ multiplex PCR; TCRdb keeps only in-frame clonotypes and omits some of them. The sample has 90,000 to 120,000 clones, approximately 90% seen once. The germline V gene has CDR1 LNHDA and CDR2 SQIVND (reference sequence). V was shortened by 5 bases and J by 3 bases, with 17 bases between the two germline ends. The length of the CDR3 is 16 residues. The rearrangement uses TRBV19 and TRBJ1-5; maybe TRBD1 (6 bases). The sequence derives from an adult who received the AZD1222 COVID-19 vaccine. Material: peripheral blood, obtained 28 days after the second AZD1222 dose. DNA for the CDR3: TGTGCCAGTAGTTTCGTCTTGACAGGAGTCAATCAGCCCCAGCATTTT. Amino acids: CASSFVLTGVNQPQHF. The full variable domain, its missing parts supplied by reference TRBV19 and TRBJ1-5, is DGGITQSPKYLFRKEGQNVTLSCEQNLNHDAMYWYRQDPGQGLRLIYYSQIVNDFQKGDIAEGYSVSREKKESFPLTVTSAQKNPTAFYLCASSFVLTGVNQPQHFGDGTRLSIL.